This T cell receptor beta chain was documented in a study of T cell responses to AZD1222 COVID-19 vaccine. Study observations and caveats: Just five or six AZD1222 recipients tested seropositive at baseline. Reportedly, nearly half the spike-specific TCRs target unmutated variant regions. Increased Spike-specific TCR breadth and depth were observed after two AZD1222 doses.

To note about this clone: The antigen remains unidentified.

The CDR3 totals 13 residues. Germline V gene lookup returns CDR1 SGHDT and CDR2 YYEEEE. V lost 8 bases, J lost 7 bases, and 19 bases lay in between. The assay was immunoSEQ multiplex PCR, and TCRdb's table has in-frame clones only and misses some. This sample yields about 72,000 clones, of which 80% to 90% are seen a single time; roughly 27% belongs to the top ten. Doses given second, at about 4 or about 12 weeks, were pooled. This clonotype was sampled from an adult who received the AZD1222 COVID-19 vaccine. Sequenced here: peripheral blood, sampled 28 days after the second AZD1222 dose. V and J are TRBV5-6 and TRBJ2-7, with a tentative D call TRBD2 (6 bases). CDR3 loop: CASLRDSLEEQYF. CDR3 nucleotide sequence: TGTGCCAGTCTCCGGGACTCGCTGGAAGAGCAGTACTTC.